Below, 6 T cell receptor beta chains from the same sample are listed, as sequenced in a study of regulatory T cells in long-lasting Graves disease (dated by TCRdb to the early 2020s). Library construction relied on multiplex PCR. The instrument given in TCRdb is Illumina HiSeq 4000. To build TCR beta libraries, CDR3 regions were amplified by Arm-PCR using iRepertoire HTBI primers. TCRdb handled the public reads itself, with Q25 trimming in fastp and clone calling in MiXCR, and kept productive beta chains. For every CDR3 protein sequence, its rows merge into one entry that carries the most common genes and DNA. The sample table records just over 600,000 distinct CDR3 sequences; less than 20% of these occur just once. Of the sample, about 18% falls within the top ten clones. The label giving this sample's time point can be read as: newly diagnosed GD, antithyroid drugs for less than 3 months. RNA was extracted from PBMCs in TRIzol for both TCR sequencing and RNA sequencing.

Separately, the same data were catalogued under a study of T cells in Graves' hyperthyroidism and ophthalmopathy.

The sequencing here drew on peripheral blood mononuclear cells (PBMCs), taken at new diagnosis, from a patient treated with antithyroid drugs. The receptor set was obtained from a woman younger than 45 with Graves disease. Donor details come from another sample of the same person, matched by shared clones.

The chain carries TRBV7-2 and TRBJ1-5, with D maybe TRBD1 (5 bases). This CDR3 has 16 residues. The germline V and J ends were trimmed by 6 bases and 4 bases, with 19 bases remaining between them. CDR1 SGHTA and CDR2 FQGNSA come from the germline V gene. The CDR3 DNA sequence: TGTGCCAGCAGTTATAATCGGCAGGGAGGAAATCAGCCCCAGCATTTT. The encoded protein is CASSYNRQGGNQPQHF.

This clonotype came up many times. The chain joins TRBV6-9 to TRBJ2-3; D ambiguous. The CDR3 runs 13 residues. Germline loops: CDR1 MNHGY, CDR2 SVAAGI. V was cut by 4 bases and J by 2 bases, with 7 bases left in between. The DNA for the CDR3 is TGTGCCAGCAGTTTAGTAGACACAGATACGCAGTATTTT. It specifies CASSLVDTDTQYF.

The table lists this clonotype with a few counts. V gene TRBV11-3 combines with J gene TRBJ2-5, with TRBD1 identical over 9 bases. The V segment lost 5 bases and the J segment 5 bases; nucleotides outside the gene matches: 6. The CDR3 length is 14 residues. CDR1 SGHNT and CDR2 YENEEA come from the germline V gene. This chain's CDR3 is CASSLGQGLETQYF. CDR3 DNA sequence: TGTGCCAGCAGCCTGGGACAGGGACTGGAGACCCAGTACTTC.

This clonotype was detected many times. The rearrangement uses TRBV28 and TRBJ2-7, with D unclear. CDR3 length: 15 amino acids. Per germline, CDR1 MDHEN and CDR2 SYDVKM. Trimming pared 6 bases from V and 5 bases from J, leaving 20 bases between. The CDR3 protein is CASRALSTGPHEQYF. Written as DNA, the CDR3 is TGTGCCAGCAGAGCCCTCAGCACCGGCCCCCACGAGCAGTACTTC.

This clonotype was seen more than once but under ten times. The rearrangement links TRBV12-3 or TRBV12-4 to TRBJ2-1; D uncertain. The length of the CDR3 is 13 residues. The germline V and J ends were trimmed by 3 bases and 11 bases, with 14 bases remaining between them. DNA of the CDR3: TGTGCCAGCAGTTTTGAGAGTTCGGGTAAGCAGTTCTTC. It yields the protein CASSFESSGKQFF.

The chain carries TRBV6-5 and TRBJ1-3; D is uncertain. This CDR3 comprises 16 residues. The germline gives CDR1 MNHEY, CDR2 SVGAGI. Trimming cost V 0 bases and J 0 bases, with 9 bases left between them. CDR3 in amino acids: CASSYSYRPSGNTIYF. CDR3 coding DNA: TGTGCCAGCAGTTACTCCTACAGACCCTCTGGAAACACCATATATTTT.